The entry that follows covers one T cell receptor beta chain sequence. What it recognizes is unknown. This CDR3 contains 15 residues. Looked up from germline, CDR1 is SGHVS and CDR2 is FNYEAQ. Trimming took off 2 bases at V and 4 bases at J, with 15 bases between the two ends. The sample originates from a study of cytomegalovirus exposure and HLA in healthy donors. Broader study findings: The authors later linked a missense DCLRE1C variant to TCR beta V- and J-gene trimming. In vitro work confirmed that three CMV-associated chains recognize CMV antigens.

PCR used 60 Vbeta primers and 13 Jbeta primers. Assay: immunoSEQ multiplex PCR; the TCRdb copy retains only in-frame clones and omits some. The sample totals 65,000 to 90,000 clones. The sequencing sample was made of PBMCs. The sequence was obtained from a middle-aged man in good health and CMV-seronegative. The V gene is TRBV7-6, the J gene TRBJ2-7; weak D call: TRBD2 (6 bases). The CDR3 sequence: CASSLIGSGSYEQYF. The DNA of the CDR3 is TGTGCCAGCAGCTTAATAGGTAGCGGTTCATACGAGCAGTACTTC.